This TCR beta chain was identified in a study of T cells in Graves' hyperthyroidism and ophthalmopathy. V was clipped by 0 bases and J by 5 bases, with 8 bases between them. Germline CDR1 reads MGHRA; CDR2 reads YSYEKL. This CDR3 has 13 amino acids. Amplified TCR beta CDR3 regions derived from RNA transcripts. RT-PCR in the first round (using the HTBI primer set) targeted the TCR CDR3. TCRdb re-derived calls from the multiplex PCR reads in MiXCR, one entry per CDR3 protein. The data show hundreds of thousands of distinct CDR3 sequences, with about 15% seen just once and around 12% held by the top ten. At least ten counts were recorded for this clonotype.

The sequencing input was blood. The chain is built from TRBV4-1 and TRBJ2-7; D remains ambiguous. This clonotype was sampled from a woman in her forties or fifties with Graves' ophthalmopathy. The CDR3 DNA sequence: TGCGCCAGCAGCCAAGAAGCCGACGACGAGCAGTACTTC. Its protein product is CASSQEADDEQYF.